These 20 T cell receptor beta chains were sequenced from one sample in a study of blood T cell repertoires in COVID-19. TCRdb's table, derived via immunoSEQ multiplex PCR, lists solely in-frame clones and lacks some. Of about 120,000 clones listed, over 75% are singletons. Sequencing input: peripheral blood. The receptors were gathered from a man aged 55 to 70 with acute or convalescent COVID-19.

This clone has a single count. The chain links TRBV6-1 to TRBJ2-2, with TRBD2 matching over 10 bases. The V gene's germline CDR1 is MNHNS and CDR2 SASEGT. V shed 1 base, J shed 5 bases, and the junction held 7 bases outside the gene matches. The CDR3 is 17 residues long. CDR3 in DNA: TGTGCCAGCAGTGAAGAGAGGCTAGCGGGAGTTACCGGGGAGCTGTTTTTT. Translated, it gives CASSEERLAGVTGELFF.

The chain links TRBV6-6 to TRBJ1-2; TRBD1 is a possible D gene (6 bases). V lost 5 bases, J lost 9 bases, and 22 bases lay in between. This CDR3 has 15 residues. Germline V gives CDR1 MNHNY, CDR2 SVGAGI (reference sequence). CDR3 in DNA: TGTGCCAGCAGTGGCCAAGGACAGCCTGGTAGTAGCTACACCTTC. Its translation is CASSGQGQPGSSYTF.

V gene TRBV28 combines with J gene TRBJ2-2; 9 bases agree with TRBD2. Germline CDR1 is MDHEN and CDR2 is SYDVKM. Germline trimming cut 5 bases from V and 4 bases from J; bases unmatched to any gene: 17. The CDR3 extends over 19 amino acids. The CDR3 bases are TGTGCCAGCAGTAGCGGGACACCCGGGACTAGCTCGCCCACCGGGGAGCTGTTTTTT. It translates to CASSSGTPGTSSPTGELFF. Supplemented by reference TRBV28 and TRBJ2-2, the full variable domain reads DVKVTQSSRYLVKRTGEKVFLECVQDMDHENMFWYRQDPGLGLRLIYFSYDVKMKEKGDIPEGYSVSREKKERFSLILESASTNQTSMYLCASSSGTPGTSSPTGELFFGEGSRLTVL.

This chain joins TRBV19 and TRBJ2-1; 14 nucleotides line up with TRBD2. The V gene's germline CDR1 is LNHDA and CDR2 SQIVND (reference sequence). CDR3 length: 18 amino acids. V lost 4 bases and J lost 4; bases outside the gene matches: 9. The CDR3 region is CASSSTGTSGRIYNEQFF. In nucleotides, the CDR3 is TGTGCCAGTAGTAGTACCGGGACTAGCGGGAGAATATACAATGAGCAGTTCTTC.

The genes are TRBV7-3 and TRBJ2-7, with TRBD2 matching 8 bases. J was trimmed by 3 bases and V by 5 bases; bases with no gene match: 15. This CDR3 contains 17 residues. Germline V gene data show CDR1 as SGHTA and CDR2 as FQGTGA. The DNA of the CDR3 is TGTGCCAGCAGCCCCCCCGGAGGCGGGAGGACATACTACGAGCAGTACTTC. Translation gives CASSPPGGGRTYYEQYF.

This clone was picked up a small number of times. The chain recombines TRBV7-3 with TRBJ2-4; perhaps TRBD2 as D (5 bases). CDR1 is SGHTA, CDR2 FQGTGA, per germline. The length of the CDR3 is 14 residues. V gave up 1 base and J gave up 8 bases, with 12 bases separating them. CDR3 residues: CASSLNGMGDIQYF. For the CDR3, the DNA is TGTGCCAGCAGCTTAAACGGGATGGGTGACATTCAGTACTTC.

This clone appeared once. The V call is TRBV6-1, the J call TRBJ1-4; TRBD1 matches 9 bases. Germline trimming cut 0 bases from V and 5 bases from J; bases unmatched to any gene: 4. This CDR3 region has 16 residues. Looked up from germline, CDR1 is MNHNS and CDR2 is SASEGT. The DNA for the CDR3 is TGTGCCAGCAGTGAAGCTGGCGGACAGGGGAATGAAAAACTGTTTTTT. Its protein is CASSEAGGQGNEKLFF.

The J gene is TRBJ2-3, the V gene TRBV3-1 (or the pseudogene TRBV3-2); the match to TRBD2 covers 8 bases. After removal of 2 bases from V and 3 bases from J, the junction contained 7 bases not matched to a gene. This CDR3 is 16 amino acids long. The germline V gene has CDR1 LGHDT and CDR2 YNNKEL (reference sequence). This CDR3 is CASSQSGGGLTDTQYF. DNA of the CDR3: TGTGCCAGCAGCCAATCCGGGGGGGGACTAACAGATACGCAGTATTTT.

This chain links TRBV6-5 with TRBJ2-1, with D possibly TRBD2 on 5 matching bases. V was pared by 7 bases and J by 5 bases, with 18 bases between. CDR1 and CDR2 (germline): MNHEY, SVGAGI. CDR3 length equals 15 residues. In DNA, the CDR3 is TGTGCCAGCACTCCTGACTCCAGCGGTCACAATGAGCAGTTCTTC. Its protein is CASTPDSSGHNEQFF.

This clone was recorded only once. The V gene is TRBV29-1, the J gene TRBJ2-7; D might be TRBD1 (6 bases). The CDR3 is 14 amino acids. The V and J ends lost 1 base and 5 bases respectively, with 15 bases between them. The germline gives CDR1 SQVTM, CDR2 ANQGSEA. The CDR3 DNA sequence: TGCAGCGTTGAAGCGCAGGGGCGCGACCACGAGCAGTACTTC. Translating it yields CSVEAQGRDHEQYF.

The chain recombines TRBV9 with TRBJ2-1; a weak D match, TRBD2 (5 bases). Trimming took 0 bases from V and 1 from J, leaving 11 bases between them. Per the germline V gene, CDR1 is SGDLS and CDR2 is YYNGEE. The CDR3 length is 16 residues. The CDR3 DNA reads as TGTGCCAGCAGCGTAGGGTCACTAGGGTCCTACAATGAGCAGTTCTTC. Amino acids: CASSVGSLGSYNEQFF. The full variable domain, in which reference TRBV9 and TRBJ2-1 provide the parts outside the CDR3, is DSGVTQTPKHLITATGQRVTLRCSPRSGDLSVYWYQQSLDQGLQFLIQYYNGEERAKGNILERFSAQQFPDLHSELNLSSLELGDSALYFCASSVGSLGSYNEQFFGPGTRLTVL.

V and J are TRBV25-1 and TRBJ1-2, with D possibly TRBD1 on 6 matching bases. The germline V and J ends were trimmed by 4 bases and 8 bases, with 14 bases remaining between them. The CDR3 loop spans 13 amino acids. Looked up from germline, CDR1 is MGHDK and CDR2 is SYGVNS. CDR3 in amino acids: CASSADRSGGYTF. In DNA, the CDR3 is TGTGCCAGCAGTGCCGACAGGTCAGGAGGCTACACCTTC.

Comment on this clone: In the same sample, other DNA sequences code for this CDR3. The rearrangement uses TRBV27 and TRBJ2-3; possibly TRBD1 for D (6 bases). Germline CDR1 reads MNHEY; CDR2 reads SMNVEV (reference sequence). This CDR3 spans 15 amino acids. Trimming removed 4 bases at V and 2 bases at J, with 13 bases between. CDR3 coding DNA: TGTGCCAGCAGTTCGGGGCAGGGGACCACAGATACGCAGTATTTT. This codes for CASSSGQGTTDTQYF.

This chain uses TRBV19 with TRBJ1-5, with TRBD1 identical over 11 bases. The germline V gene encodes CDR1 LNHDA and CDR2 SQIVND (reference sequence). The CDR3 has 16 amino acids. J was trimmed by 0 bases and V by 7 bases; bases with no gene match: 5. The CDR3 DNA is TGTGCCAGTACCGGGACAGGGGGTAATAGCAATCAGCCCCAGCATTTT. It translates to CASTGTGGNSNQPQHF.

The V gene is TRBV7-2, the J gene TRBJ1-1; 8 bases fit TRBD1. The germline gives CDR1 SGHTA, CDR2 FQGNSA. V was clipped by 3 bases and J by 6 bases; unmatched bases: 12. CDR3 length equals 16 residues. CDR3 nucleotide sequence: TGTGCCAGCAGCTTTCAATCACAGGGGGTAGGGGCTGAAGCTTTCTTT. Protein: CASSFQSQGVGAEAFF.

CDR3 amino acids: CASSLKGFGQGVHEQYF. Written as DNA, the CDR3 is TGTGCCAGCAGCCTAAAGGGATTTGGACAGGGCGTGCACGAGCAGTACTTC. The chain recombines TRBV7-3 with TRBJ2-7; 8 bases fit TRBD1. This CDR3 is built from 17 residues. Unmatched junction bases numbered 17, after V lost 5 bases and J lost 5 bases. CDR1 and CDR2 from the germline V gene are SGHTA and FQGTGA.

V gene TRBV28 combines with J gene TRBJ2-1; D is ambiguous. The germline V gene has CDR1 MDHEN and CDR2 SYDVKM. CDR3 length: 15 amino acids. V dropped 10 bases and J dropped 0 bases, with 16 bases sitting between them. The CDR3 coding sequence is TGTGCCACGGTAAGAGGCGGTAGCTCCTACAATGAGCAGTTCTTC. It translates to CATVRGGSSYNEQFF.

The CDR3 protein is CASSLDWSQIGYTF. CDR3 sequence (DNA): TGTGCCAGCAGCTTAGATTGGAGTCAGATTGGCTACACCTTC. The V call is TRBV11-2, the J call TRBJ1-2, with D unclear. The CDR3 has 14 amino acids. The germline V gene has CDR1 SGHAT and CDR2 FQNNGV. The V end lost 0 bases, the J end lost 7 bases, and 12 bases lay between the germline ends.

V usage is TRBV6-5 and J usage is TRBJ2-1; the D gene is possibly TRBD1 (5 bases). This CDR3 has 15 amino acids. Trimming shortened V by 7 bases and J by 11 bases, and 24 bases separated the two germline ends. The germline V gene has CDR1 MNHEY and CDR2 SVGAGI. This CDR3 reads CASTESRTPFEQQFF. CDR3 DNA: TGTGCCAGCACCGAATCCCGGACACCTTTTGAGCAGCAGTTCTTC.

This clone was found many times. The chain employs TRBV7-9 and TRBJ1-5; 7 nucleotides match TRBD1. The V gene end was trimmed by 6 bases and the J gene end by 4 bases; junction bases not matched to a gene: 9. Per the germline V gene, CDR1 is SEHNR and CDR2 is FQNEAQ (reference sequence). This CDR3 spans 15 amino acids. The CDR3 region has the DNA TGTGCCAGCAGTTCCGACAGGGTAGAGAATCAGCCCCAGCATTTT. It codes for CASSSDRVENQPQHF. Filled out from reference TRBV7-9 and TRBJ1-5, the complete variable domain reads DTGVSQNPRHKITKRGQNVTFRCDPISEHNRLYWYRQTLGQGPEFLTYFQNEAQLEKSRLLSDRFSAERPKGSFSTLEIQRTEQGDSAMYLCASSSDRVENQPQHFGDGTRLSIL.